This record covers a single T cell receptor (beta chain). Its antigen is still unknown. These data belong to a study of T cell responses to AZD1222 COVID-19 vaccine. The ends lost 2 bases at V and 4 bases at J; junction bases unmatched: 3. The CDR3 runs to 14 residues. Germline CDR1 reads SGHNT; CDR2 reads YYREEE (reference sequence). This table comes from immunoSEQ multiplex PCR, and its TCRdb copy is limited to in-frame clones, with some not included. The sample consists of more than 100,000 clones, roughly 93% of them appearing once. Whole-study results and caveats: There were mostly white British donors and more females than males, and clonal diversity was possibly underestimated. Baseline serostatus was positive in only a handful of AZD1222 recipients.

This chain links TRBV5-4 with TRBJ2-5; TRBD2 matches 9 bases. This sequence was found in an adult in good health. The sample here was peripheral blood, taken on day 0 of AZD1222 vaccination. The CDR3 nucleotides are TGTGCCAGCAGCTTTAGAGCGGGAGGAGAGACCCAGTACTTC. Its translation: CASSFRAGGETQYF.